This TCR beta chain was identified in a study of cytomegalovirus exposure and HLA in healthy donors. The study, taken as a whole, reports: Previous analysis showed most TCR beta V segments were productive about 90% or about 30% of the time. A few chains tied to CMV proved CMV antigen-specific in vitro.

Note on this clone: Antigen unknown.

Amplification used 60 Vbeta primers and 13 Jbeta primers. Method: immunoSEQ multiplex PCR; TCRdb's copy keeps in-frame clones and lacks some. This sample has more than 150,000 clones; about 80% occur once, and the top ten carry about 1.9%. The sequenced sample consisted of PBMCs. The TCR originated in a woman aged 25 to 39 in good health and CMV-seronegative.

CDR3 sequence (DNA): TGTGCCAGCGGAAGGACAGGTGGGGCTGACACTGAAGCTTTCTTT. It is translated as CASGRTGGADTEAFF. This sequence joins TRBV11-1 and TRBJ1-1; TRBD1 aligns across 7 bases. Germline-derived CDR1 and CDR2 are SGHAT and FQDESV (reference sequence). CDR3 length equals 15 residues. Germline trimming cut 8 bases from V and 3 bases from J; bases unmatched to any gene: 12.